Only one count was recorded for the clone carrying this T cell receptor (beta chain). Antigen unknown. This entry comes from a study of shared clonotypes between healthy human individuals. Overall study: A few men and a couple of women, aged 18 to 49, were donors.

Positive CCR7 selection of CD45RO-negative cells yielded the naive CD8 cells, and terminally differentiated effector memory CD45RA+ cells were excluded. The germline V gene has CDR1 MGHRA and CDR2 YSYEKL. The CDR3 has 14 residues. V was trimmed by 3 bases and J by 4 bases, leaving 10 bases between them. General observations from the study: Depth was large, yet rarefaction showed that sorted-subset sequencing was incomplete. Clonotype sharing among the donors was expected to vary with sequencing depth.

Several immunoSEQ 96-well plates shared each subset's DNA, each plate a replicate. Libraries were prepared by immunoSEQ multiplex PCR; TCRdb keeps only in-frame clonotypes and omits some of them. The sample lists roughly 2.1 million clones, about 92% occurring once. The receptor's source is a man between 18 and 29 years old in good health. Some clones in this sample may be carry-over from other donors' samples. V gene TRBV4-1 combines with J gene TRBJ1-3; D is possibly TRBD1 (6 bases). Sequences were obtained from naive CD8+ T cells from PBMCs. CDR3 in amino acids: CASSHQGFGNTIYF. In nucleotides, the CDR3 is TGCGCCAGCAGCCACCAGGGGTTCGGAAACACCATATATTTT.